A selection of T cell receptor beta chains follows, all from one sample in a study of T cell changes during pregnancy in multiple sclerosis. The data were produced by immunoSEQ multiplex PCR, yet TCRdb's version contains in-frame clones alone and is incomplete. The table shows around 92,000 clones, with 85% to 95% occurring only once. This material consisted of peripheral blood, taken in the third trimester of pregnancy. The receptors here all came from a female donor with multiple sclerosis, enrolled in a pregnancy study. The CDR3 runs from the conserved cysteine through the conserved F or W. The order of the fields is J gene, V gene, D gene, CDR3 length, clone size, CDR3 protein, CDR3 DNA. A D gene is named only where the DNA matches it firmly. Some rows have no size entry. The others give once, few or many, or a class for an expanded clone.

TRBJ2-1,TRBV18,.,13,.,CASSPLTYNEQFF,TGTGCCAGCTCACCACTCACCTACAATGAGCAGTTCTTC
TRBJ2-7,TRBV6-5,TRBD2,13,.,CASNKGWGGEQYF,TGTGCCAGCAACAAAGGGTGGGGGGGCGAGCAGTACTTC
TRBJ2-5,TRBV6-5,.,14,.,CASRGGTQQETQYF,TGTGCCAGCAGGGGAGGGACACAACAAGAGACCCAGTACTTC
TRBJ1-1,TRBV4-2,.,16,once,CASSLHAGGVNTEAFF,TGTGCCAGCAGCCTCCATGCGGGGGGCGTGAACACTGAAGCTTTCTTT
TRBJ2-1,TRBV7-2,.,14,.,CASSFLGKGDEQFF,TGTGCCAGCAGCTTCTTGGGGAAGGGGGATGAGCAGTTCTTC
TRBJ2-1,TRBV30,.,13,.,CAWSPSGDLGQFF,TGTGCCTGGAGTCCAAGCGGCGACCTCGGGCAGTTCTTC
TRBJ1-1,TRBV7-6,.,14,.,CASSSTGFNTEAFF,TGTGCCAGCAGCTCAACAGGATTCAACACTGAAGCTTTCTTT
TRBJ2-2,TRBV5-4,TRBD2,15,.,CASSITSGRGGELFF,TGTGCCAGCAGCATAACTAGCGGGAGAGGAGGGGAGCTGTTTTTT
TRBJ2-5,TRBV5-4,TRBD1,14,.,CASSLGDRGETQYF,TGTGCCAGCAGCTTGGGGGACAGGGGAGAGACCCAGTACTTC
TRBJ2-1,TRBV5-4,.,13,.,CASSLGSIGEQFF,TGTGCCAGCAGCTTGGGGTCGATCGGTGAGCAGTTCTTC
TRBJ1-1,TRBV5-1,.,18,.,CASSFRGRGGMVNTEAFF,TGCGCCAGCAGCTTTCGTGGTCGGGGGGGTATGGTGAACACTGAAGCTTTCTTT
TRBJ2-5,TRBV11-1,.,14,.,CASSFGGGQETQYF,TGTGCCAGCAGCTTTGGTGGCGGGCAAGAGACCCAGTACTTC
TRBJ2-7,TRBV4-1,TRBD1,14,.,CASSQRGQGYEQYF,TGCGCCAGCAGCCAACGGGGACAGGGCTACGAGCAGTACTTC
TRBJ1-3,TRBV28,TRBD1,16,.,CASTIMGTGGGNTIYF,TGTGCCAGCACCATAATGGGGACAGGGGGTGGAAACACCATATATTTT
TRBJ1-3,TRBV28,.,16,.,CASSPEGVGSGNTIYF,TGTGCCAGCAGCCCTGAGGGGGTGGGCTCTGGAAACACCATATATTTT
TRBJ2-3,TRBV28,.,14,.,CASSYEGNLNTQYF,TGTGCCAGCAGTTATGAGGGTAATCTAAATACGCAGTATTTT
TRBJ2-1,TRBV6-6,TRBD1,16,.,CASSYTRDRGYNEQFF,TGTGCCAGCAGTTACACCCGGGACAGGGGGTACAATGAGCAGTTCTTC
TRBJ1-4,TRBV21-1,.,14,.,CASSKGRGQEKLFF,TGTGCCAGCAGCAAAGGGAGGGGACAGGAAAAACTGTTTTTT
TRBJ1-5,TRBV19,.,14,once,CASNHRPRDQPQHF,TGTGCCAGCAACCACAGGCCCCGGGATCAGCCCCAGCATTTT
TRBJ2-1,TRBV4-1,TRBD2,15,.,CASSPGLAGVYEQFF,TGCGCCAGCAGCCCCGGGCTAGCGGGAGTCTACGAGCAGTTCTTC
TRBJ2-3,TRBV4-2,TRBD1,15,.,CASTTPGQGFGTQYF,TGTGCCAGCACCACCCCGGGACAGGGGTTCGGTACGCAGTATTTT
TRBJ2-5,TRBV28,TRBD2,17,.,CASSLPGLGEGLETQYF,TGTGCCAGCAGTCTCCCGGGGCTAGGGGAGGGTTTGGAGACCCAGTACTTC
TRBJ2-2,TRBV19,.,14,.,CASSIVWPTGELFF,TGTGCCAGTAGTATAGTGTGGCCCACCGGGGAGCTGTTTTTT
TRBJ2-7,TRBV2,.,12,.,CASTDRPYEQYF,TGTGCCAGCACCGACAGGCCCTACGAGCAGTACTTC
TRBJ2-7,TRBV19,.,13,.,CASSIAFYYEQYF,TGTGCCAGTAGTATAGCTTTCTATTACGAGCAGTACTTC
TRBJ2-1,TRBV2,TRBD2,16,.,CASSDSSRGRAGEQFF,TGTGCCAGCAGTGACTCTTCTCGCGGGAGGGCTGGTGAGCAGTTCTTC
TRBJ2-1,TRBV25-1,TRBD2,15,.,CASSDVKAGMSEQFF,TGTGCCAGCAGTGATGTGAAAGCGGGAATGAGTGAGCAGTTCTTC
TRBJ1-5,TRBV6-5,TRBD1,14,.,CASRGTESNQPQHF,TGTGCCAGCAGAGGGACAGAGAGCAATCAGCCCCAGCATTTT
TRBJ2-7,TRBV6-1,.,13,.,CASSTWSLYEQYF,TGTGCCAGCAGCACCTGGAGCCTCTACGAGCAGTACTTC
TRBJ2-3,TRBV7-7,.,15,.,CASSPGGSRTDTQYF,TGTGCTAGCAGCCCCGGAGGGTCTCGCACAGATACGCAGTATTTT
TRBJ1-4,TRBV30,.,12,few,CAWSSGQTKLFF,TGTGCCTGGAGTTCCGGACAGACGAAACTGTTTTTT
TRBJ2-7,TRBV7-6,TRBD1,16,.,CASSLGRDRGFYEQYF,TGTGCCAGCAGCCTAGGCCGGGACAGGGGGTTTTACGAGCAGTACTTC
TRBJ2-1,TRBV4-3,.,17,once,CASSQEAPTRGVNEQFF,TGCGCCAGCAGCCAAGAAGCACCGACTAGGGGCGTCAATGAGCAGTTCTTC
TRBJ2-3,TRBV5-1,TRBD2,16,.,CASSAGLAGGVDTQYF,TGCGCCAGCAGCGCGGGACTAGCGGGAGGTGTAGATACGCAGTATTTT
TRBJ1-6,TRBV30,.,14,.,CACIPRSYNSPLHF,TGTGCCTGTATACCCCGGTCGTATAATTCACCCCTCCACTTT
TRBJ1-2,TRBV6-5,TRBD1,14,.,CASSYGQGGGGYTF,TGTGCCAGCAGTTACGGACAGGGAGGAGGCGGCTACACCTTC
TRBJ2-2,TRBV18,TRBD1,15,.,CASSRWTGGGGELFF,TGTGCCAGCTCACGATGGACAGGGGGCGGCGGGGAGCTGTTTTTT
TRBJ2-1,TRBV5-1,TRBD2,15,once,CASSLALAVYNEQFF,TGCGCCAGCAGCTTGGCACTAGCGGTCTACAATGAGCAGTTCTTC
TRBJ2-2,TRBV6-5,.,13,.,CASRPAGAGELFF,TGTGCCAGCAGACCAGCAGGCGCCGGGGAGCTGTTTTTT
TRBJ2-1,TRBV27,.,14,.,CASRRGFTYNEQFF,TGTGCCAGCAGGAGGGGGTTCACCTACAATGAGCAGTTCTTC
TRBJ2-2,TRBV9,TRBD1,15,.,CASSVGDRPTGELFF,TGTGCCAGCAGCGTGGGGGACAGGCCCACCGGGGAGCTGTTTTTT
TRBJ2-7,TRBV6-5,.,14,.,CASKTGVGAYEQYF,TGTGCCAGCAAAACGGGTGTCGGGGCCTACGAGCAGTACTTC
TRBJ1-2,TRBV7-2,TRBD1,14,.,CASSLGQGTYGYTF,TGTGCCAGCAGCTTAGGACAGGGGACCTATGGCTACACCTTC
TRBJ2-7,TRBV27,.,8,.,CASTARGF,TGTGCCAGCACGGCCAGGGGTTTC
TRBJ1-5,TRBV19,TRBD1,17,.,CASSIVAGGQGNQPQHF,TGTGCCAGTAGTATAGTAGCAGGGGGACAGGGAAATCAGCCCCAGCATTTT
TRBJ2-7,TRBV2,TRBD2,13,.,CASSPLAGDEQYF,TGTGCCAGCAGTCCCCTAGCGGGAGACGAGCAGTACTTC
TRBJ2-1,TRBV7-7,.,16,.,CASSLGLGGSGNEQFF,TGTGCTAGCAGCTTAGGATTAGGAGGGAGTGGTAATGAGCAGTTCTTC